The rows below give T cell receptor beta chains drawn from one sample of a study of blood T cells in healthy people across ages. TCRdb passed the 5' RACE reads through MiXCR, listing each CDR3 protein once. Here the sample spans more than 1.4 million distinct CDR3 sequences, about 40% being singletons. Sequenced input: blood. These receptors were taken from a woman younger than 35 in good health. CDR3s include the opening cysteine and the closing phenylalanine or tryptophan. A D gene is named only where the DNA matches it firmly. Clone size is not always given. Where it is, it says once, few, many or a class for expanded clones.

CDR3aa: CASSLGGLAGVDEQYF; CDR3nt: TGTGCCAGCAGCTTAGGTGGTTTAGCGGGAGTCGACGAGCAGTACTTC; j_gene: TRBJ2-7; v_gene: TRBV7-7; d_gene: TRBD2; abundance: few
CDR3aa: CASSHMTVNTEAFF; CDR3nt: TGTGCCAGCAGCCACATGACAGTGAACACTGAAGCTTTCTTT; j_gene: TRBJ1-1; v_gene: TRBV7-2; d_gene: -; abundance: -
CDR3aa: CAYGSGRGYEQYF; CDR3nt: TGTGCCTACGGGAGCGGGAGGGGGTACGAGCAGTACTTC; j_gene: TRBJ2-7; v_gene: TRBV10-3; d_gene: TRBD2; abundance: few
CDR3aa: CASSYSAPGSIDNEQFF; CDR3nt: TGTGCCAGCAGTTACTCGGCTCCGGGGTCGATAGACAATGAGCAGTTCTTC; j_gene: TRBJ2-1; v_gene: TRBV6-5; d_gene: -; abundance: -
CDR3aa: CASSLVGGEETQYF; CDR3nt: TGTGCCAGCAGCTTAGTAGGGGGCGAAGAGACCCAGTACTTC; j_gene: TRBJ2-5; v_gene: TRBV5-1; d_gene: TRBD1; abundance: many
CDR3aa: CASSLTSDEQFF; CDR3nt: TGTGCCAGCAGCTTGACTAGCGATGAGCAGTTCTTC; j_gene: TRBJ2-1; v_gene: TRBV7-9; d_gene: TRBD2; abundance: few
CDR3aa: CASRWGGDYEQYF; CDR3nt: TGCGCCAGCAGATGGGGAGGGGACTACGAGCAGTACTTC; j_gene: TRBJ2-7; v_gene: TRBV5-1; d_gene: TRBD2; abundance: -
CDR3aa: CASSQDRGLDQPQHF; CDR3nt: TGCGCCAGCAGCCAGGACAGGGGGCTGGATCAGCCCCAGCATTTT; j_gene: TRBJ1-5; v_gene: TRBV4-1; d_gene: TRBD1; abundance: few
CDR3aa: CSAPRLGEQYF; CDR3nt: TGCAGTGCTCCACGGCTGGGCGAGCAGTACTTC; j_gene: TRBJ2-7; v_gene: TRBV20-1; d_gene: -; abundance: -
CDR3aa: CASSPTTSLLPYEQYF; CDR3nt: TGTGCCAGCAGCCCGACGACTAGCCTCCTACCCTACGAGCAGTACTTC; j_gene: TRBJ2-7; v_gene: TRBV9; d_gene: TRBD2; abundance: -
CDR3aa: CASWGDEQFF; CDR3nt: TGTGCCAGCTGGGGCGATGAGCAGTTCTTC; j_gene: TRBJ2-1; v_gene: TRBV6-5; d_gene: -; abundance: few
CDR3aa: CASRRLYNSPLHF; CDR3nt: TGTGCCAGCAGACGACTCTATAATTCACCCCTCCACTTT; j_gene: TRBJ1-6; v_gene: TRBV6-1; d_gene: -; abundance: -
CDR3aa: CASSLEGKAADTQYF; CDR3nt: TGCGCCAGCAGCTTGGAGGGGAAGGCGGCAGATACGCAGTATTTT; j_gene: TRBJ2-3; v_gene: TRBV5-1; d_gene: -; abundance: few
CDR3aa: CAINRGTYNSPLHF; CDR3nt: TGTGCCATCAACAGGGGGACGTATAATTCACCCCTCCACTTT; j_gene: TRBJ1-6; v_gene: TRBV10-3; d_gene: TRBD1; abundance: few
CDR3aa: CASCRRAGADEQYF; CDR3nt: TGTGCCAGCTGTAGACGAGCGGGAGCGGATGAGCAGTACTTC; j_gene: TRBJ2-7; v_gene: TRBV27; d_gene: TRBD2; abundance: once
CDR3aa: CASTLNPTLVRNEQFF; CDR3nt: TGTGCCAGCACCCTAAACCCGACCCTCGTGAGGAATGAGCAGTTCTTC; j_gene: TRBJ2-1; v_gene: TRBV6-6; d_gene: -; abundance: -
CDR3aa: CASSYSADAQYF; CDR3nt: TGTGCCAGCAGTTACTCAGCAGATGCGCAGTATTTT; j_gene: TRBJ2-3; v_gene: TRBV6-2/TRBV6-3; d_gene: -; abundance: -
CDR3aa: CASSPFTSVSYNEQYF; CDR3nt: TGTGCCAGCAGCCCGTTCACTAGCGTCTCCTACAATGAGCAGTACTTC; j_gene: TRBJ2-5; v_gene: TRBV7-6; d_gene: TRBD2; abundance: -
CDR3aa: CANLRTGEGYEQYF; CDR3nt: TGTGCCAACCTCCGGACAGGGGAAGGCTACGAGCAGTACTTC; j_gene: TRBJ2-7; v_gene: TRBV6-1; d_gene: TRBD1; abundance: few